The next 28 T cell receptor beta chains were all read from a single sample in a study of naive and memory T cell subsets. An equimolar mix of two oligonucleotides served as the beta constant-region primer for TRBC1 and TRBC2. One entry per CDR3 protein, called by TCRdb with MiXCR from the UMI-ligation and nested PCR reads. The sample holds over 20,000 distinct CDR3 sequences, approximately 9.9% seen once. The sequenced material came from central memory CD8+ T cells from blood. The receptors were sampled from a human donor in good health.

This clonotype was counted ten times or more. This rearrangement joins TRBV7-9 to TRBJ2-7; D is ambiguous. The CDR3 runs to 13 residues. Trimming removed 3 bases at V and 2 bases at J, with 8 bases between. Germline lookup yields CDR1 SEHNR and CDR2 FQNEAQ (reference sequence). The DNA of the CDR3 is TGTGCCAGCAGCTTGTCCGATCCCTACGAGCAGTACTTC. It is translated as CASSLSDPYEQYF.

The chain joins TRBV30 to TRBJ2-3; D is tentatively TRBD1 or TRBD2 (10 bases each). The V gene's germline CDR1 is GTSNPN and CDR2 SVGIG (reference sequence). The length of the CDR3 is 18 residues. Deletions cut 1 base from V and 1 base from J, with 21 bases between. The CDR3 DNA sequence: TGTGCCTGGAGTGGGGACAGGGGACTAGCGTCACGCACAGATACGCAGTATTTT. This codes for CAWSGDRGLASRTDTQYF.

This chain joins TRBV4-2 and TRBJ2-1, with 9 bases lining up with TRBD2. Germline V gives CDR1 LGHNA, CDR2 YNFKEQ. This CDR3 region has 17 residues. With 3 bases clipped from V and 4 bases from J, the junction kept 10 bases outside the gene matches. As DNA, the CDR3 is TGTGCCAGCAGCCACATTACGGGACTAGCAGATTACAATGAGCAGTTCTTC. Translated, it gives CASSHITGLADYNEQFF.

This clonotype was seen many times. The rearrangement joins TRBV10-3 to TRBJ2-3, with D tentatively TRBD1 (5 bases). The V end was cut by 0 bases, the J end by 4 bases, with 23 bases between. This CDR3 spans 19 amino acids. Germline CDR1 ENHRY, CDR2 SYGVKD. This CDR3 is CAISESMTASGPGADTQYF. DNA of the CDR3: TGTGCCATCAGTGAGTCAATGACAGCCTCGGGCCCAGGCGCAGATACGCAGTATTTT.

In nucleotides, the CDR3 is TGTGCCAGCAGCTTATGGGGGGATGAGCAGTTCTTC. Translated, it gives CASSLWGDEQFF. The chain couples TRBV7-6 to TRBJ2-1; a weak D match, TRBD2 (6 bases). Per germline, CDR1 SGHVS and CDR2 FNYEAQ. V gave up 2 bases and J gave up 8 bases, with 7 bases separating them. This CDR3 region has 12 residues.

This clonotype has a count of ten or more. The chain couples TRBV30 to TRBJ1-1; 11 bases fit TRBD1. V gave up 0 bases and J gave up 5 bases; unmatched junction bases: 8. Germline loops: CDR1 GTSNPN, CDR2 SVGIG (reference sequence). CDR3 size: 16 residues. For the CDR3, the DNA is TGTGCCTGGAGTGTCGGGACAGGGGGGGGAGGAACTGAAGCTTTCTTT. Amino acid sequence: CAWSVGTGGGGTEAFF.

The gene calls are TRBV15 and TRBJ2-3; weak D call: TRBD2 (6 bases). Trimming shortened V by 8 bases and J by 6 bases, and 9 bases separated the two germline ends. CDR3 length: 11 residues. Germline CDR1 is LNHNV and CDR2 is YYDKDF (reference sequence). The CDR3 reads CATSAGDTQYF. The CDR3 bases are TGTGCCACCTCCGCGGGGGATACGCAGTATTTT.

The chain couples TRBV20-1 to TRBJ2-1; no reliable D call. Per the germline V gene, CDR1 is DFQATT and CDR2 is SNEGSKA (reference sequence). V lost 4 bases and J 5 bases, leaving 15 bases between the germline ends. The CDR3 spans 14 residues. The CDR3 DNA follows: TGCAGTGCTAAGAACCGGAACTACCACAATGAGCAGTTCTTC. Encoded protein: CSAKNRNYHNEQFF.

This clonotype appeared a few times. This chain connects TRBV10-3 to TRBJ2-7; D is undetermined. The CDR3 spans 11 residues. Germline CDR1 is ENHRY and CDR2 is SYGVKD. Trimming pared 7 bases from V and 0 bases from J, leaving 4 bases between. CDR3 DNA sequence: TGTGCCATCAAGGACTCCTACGAGCAGTACTTC. Translation: CAIKDSYEQYF.

This clonotype was seen only a few times. The DNA for the CDR3 is TGTGCCAGCAGGTCGGCCTCGAACGCTCTAAACACCATATATTTT. As protein: CASRSASNALNTIYF. This chain uses TRBV7-3 with TRBJ1-3, with D hard to call. The ends were cut back, 6 bases at V and 6 bases at J, with 18 bases in the middle. The CDR3 runs to 15 residues. CDR1 and CDR2 (germline): SGHTA, FQGTGA. The complete variable domain, with remaining parts taken from reference TRBV7-3 and TRBJ1-3, reads GAGVSQTPSNKVTEKGKYVELRCDPISGHTALYWYRQSLGQGPEFLIYFQGTGAADDSGLPNDRFFAVRPEGSVSTLKIQRTERGDSAVYLCASRSASNALNTIYFGEGSWLTVV.

This clonotype was detected many times. The chain is built from TRBV12-3 or TRBV12-4 and TRBJ2-1; tentative D call: TRBD2 (6 bases). The CDR3 has 13 amino acids. V lost 5 bases, J lost 9 bases, and 14 bases lay in between. The chain's CDR3 is CASSPTVGGEQFF. The CDR3 DNA reads as TGTGCCAGCAGTCCTACCGTCGGGGGTGAGCAGTTCTTC.

In this sample, this clonotype turned up many times. This chain uses TRBV5-5 with TRBJ2-1, with D unclear. Per germline, CDR1 SGHKS and CDR2 YYEKEE (reference sequence). The CDR3 length is 12 residues. V was clipped by 2 bases and J by 1 base, with 1 base between them. The CDR3 bases are TGTGCCAGCAGCTTTTCCTACAATGAGCAGTTCTTC. It yields the protein CASSFSYNEQFF.

This clonotype has just a few counts. The CDR3: CASSQGASGVSTDTQYF. The CDR3 DNA follows: TGTGCCAGCAGCCAAGGTGCTAGCGGAGTGAGCACAGATACGCAGTATTTT. V gene TRBV3-1 combines with J gene TRBJ2-3; 7 positions agree with TRBD2. CDR1 and CDR2 (germline): LGHDT, YNNKEL (reference sequence). V shed 1 base, J shed 0 bases, and the junction held 7 bases outside the gene matches. The CDR3 loop spans 17 amino acids.

This clonotype came up many times. The chain carries TRBV4-1 and TRBJ2-3; 7 bases align to TRBD2. In germline, CDR1 is MGHRA, CDR2 YSYEKL. This CDR3 contains 16 residues. V was pared by 0 bases and J by 2 bases, with 5 bases of the junction left unmatched. The CDR3, as DNA: TGCGCCAGCAGCCAAGAAGGCCTAGCGGCCACAGATACGCAGTATTTT. This sequence encodes CASSQEGLAATDTQYF.

This clonotype was picked up many times. This rearrangement joins TRBV19 to TRBJ2-2; the match to TRBD2 covers 8 bases. In germline, CDR1 is LNHDA, CDR2 SQIVND (reference sequence). With 4 bases clipped from V and 3 bases from J, the junction kept 4 bases outside the gene matches. This CDR3 spans 15 amino acids. CDR3 nucleotide sequence: TGTGCCAGTAGTACTAGCGGGCGGGACACCGGGGAGCTGTTTTTT. This sequence encodes CASSTSGRDTGELFF.

The rearrangement joins TRBV12-3 or TRBV12-4 to TRBJ1-1; possible D gene TRBD1, 6 bases. V lost 1 base to trimming and J lost 5 bases, with 11 bases between them. The CDR3 is 14 amino acids. The CDR3 region is CASSLGTAFTEAFF. The CDR3 DNA is TGTGCCAGCAGTTTAGGGACAGCCTTTACTGAAGCTTTCTTT.

The CDR3 spells CASSQDPGKGETQYF. In DNA, the CDR3 is TGCGCCAGCAGCCAAGATCCAGGGAAGGGCGAGACCCAGTACTTC. The V call is TRBV4-1, the J call TRBJ2-5; TRBD1 is a possible D gene (5 bases). CDR1 MGHRA and CDR2 YSYEKL come from the germline V gene. The CDR3 spans 15 residues. Trimming removed 0 bases from V and 5 bases from J, with 13 bases in between.

This clonotype has at least ten counts. The CDR3 sequence: CSAPTGTAENSPLHF. For the CDR3, the DNA is TGCAGTGCTCCAACCGGGACAGCGGAAAATTCACCCCTCCACTTT. The V call is TRBV20-1, the J call TRBJ1-6; TRBD1 matches 7 bases. Germline V gene data show CDR1 as DFQATT and CDR2 as SNEGSKA (reference sequence). This CDR3 spans 15 amino acids. V trimming: 5 bases; J trimming: 7 bases; junction bases outside the gene matches: 11.

The rearrangement uses TRBV28 and TRBJ2-4, with D maybe TRBD2 (5 bases). This CDR3 has 11 amino acids. Germline CDR1 MDHEN, CDR2 SYDVKM. Trimming stripped 5 bases from V and 16 bases from J, with 15 bases between. The CDR3 bases are TGTGCCAGCAGTCCGAGGGATCGACTATACTTC. Its translation is CASSPRDRLYF.

This clonotype was detected a few times. The chain carries TRBV11-1 and TRBJ2-7; 8 bases agree with TRBD1. The CDR3 length is 14 residues. V shed 4 bases and J 5 bases; nucleotides not matched to a gene: 7. From germline, CDR1 is SGHAT and CDR2 FQDESV (reference sequence). CDR3 in DNA: TGTGCCAGCAGCTCGACAGGGGCTCGCCACGAGCAGTACTTC. Its protein is CASSSTGARHEQYF.

The sample holds many counts of this clonotype. The gene calls are TRBV3-1 and TRBJ1-1; 7 bases agree with TRBD1. The CDR3 covers 14 residues. Trimming cost V 6 bases and J 5 bases; bases outside gene matches: 9. CDR1 is LGHDT, CDR2 YNNKEL, per germline (reference sequence). The CDR3 nucleotides read TGTGCCAGCAGTCGCGCAGGGGGTCCAACTGAAGCTTTCTTT. Residues: CASSRAGGPTEAFF.

This clonotype was seen at least ten times. CDR3 in amino acids: CASSLSVQGNQPQHF. For the CDR3, the DNA is TGTGCCAGCAGTTTATCGGTACAGGGTAATCAGCCCCAGCATTTT. The chain has TRBV27 and TRBJ1-5; perhaps TRBD1 as D (6 bases). V shed 0 bases and J shed 4 bases, with 10 bases lying between them. This CDR3 spans 15 amino acids. Germline-derived CDR1 and CDR2 are MNHEY and SMNVEV (reference sequence).

The chain uses TRBV5-1 and TRBJ2-1, with D possibly called TRBD1 or TRBD2 (5 bases each). The germline V gene has CDR1 SGHRS and CDR2 YFSETQ. Between the trimmed V and J ends, which lost 7 bases and 2 bases, there was a span of 13 bases. The CDR3 length is 14 residues. The CDR3 spells CASGSEGTYNEQFF. The CDR3 DNA sequence: TGCGCCAGCGGTAGCGAGGGGACCTACAATGAGCAGTTCTTC.

This clonotype appeared many times. The chain couples TRBV29-1 to TRBJ2-7, with D perhaps matching TRBD1 (5 bases). With 4 bases removed from V and 1 base from J, the gap between germline ends came to 11 bases. This CDR3 spans 13 amino acids. Germline CDR1 reads SQVTM; CDR2 reads ANQGSEA. For the CDR3, the DNA is TGCAGCGTTGTTGGGGCAGATTCCTACGAGCAGTACTTC. Its translation is CSVVGADSYEQYF.

In its sample, this clonotype was seen many times. The rearrangement links TRBV11-2 to TRBJ2-3; 8 bases agree with TRBD2. This CDR3 is 16 amino acids long. Germline V CDR1 and CDR2: SGHAT, FQNNGV. V lost 5 bases and J lost 2; bases outside the gene matches: 9. The CDR3 here is CASSTDLAGSTDTQYF. The CDR3 DNA sequence: TGTGCCAGCAGCACCGATCTAGCGGGTTCCACAGATACGCAGTATTTT.

This clonotype was seen at least ten times. The genes are TRBV10-3 and TRBJ1-1, with 7 bases aligning to TRBD1. From germline, CDR1 is ENHRY and CDR2 SYGVKD. V was pared by 8 bases and J by 0 bases, with 6 bases of the junction left unmatched. This CDR3 is 14 amino acids long. The CDR3 DNA reads as TGTGCCATCCGGTCAGGGGGAATGAACACTGAAGCTTTCTTT. Protein product: CAIRSGGMNTEAFF.

Within the sample, this clonotype is medium-sized. V gene TRBV10-3 combines with J gene TRBJ2-1; D is uncertain. Germline CDR1 ENHRY, CDR2 SYGVKD. V lost 10 bases and J 7 bases, leaving 11 bases between the germline ends. The CDR3 covers 11 residues. Written as DNA, the CDR3 is TGTGCCACCCATGAAGGAAATGAGCAGTTCTTC. Translating it yields CATHEGNEQFF.

The rearrangement uses TRBV10-3 and TRBJ2-3, with D possibly being TRBD2 (5 bases). V was clipped by 5 bases and J by 0 bases, with 9 bases between them. The CDR3 has 14 residues. Germline CDR1 and CDR2: ENHRY and SYGVKD. The CDR3 bases are TGTGCCATCAGTAGCGGAGCTAGCACAGATACGCAGTATTTT. It specifies CAISSGASTDTQYF.